This T cell receptor (beta chain) stems from a study of T cells in Graves' hyperthyroidism and ophthalmopathy (dated by TCRdb to about 2019). About the investigation overall: Peripheral blood samples were taken at the time of initial diagnosis, prior to any treatment. Whether ophthalmopathy could be predicted prospectively was tested in an independent validation cohort made up of fewer than 20 hyperthyroidism patients plus 17 patients who later progressed to ophthalmopathy. TCR Vbeta CDR3 sequencing of 130 to 150 peripheral blood samples (fewer than 45 ophthalmopathy, about 75 hyperthyroidism and 17 progressor patients) is reported in the paper. In addition, the study compared T-cell repertoires in thyroid tissue and in blood from roughly 6 Graves' hyperthyroidism patients. The approximately 90 discovery patients were randomly split 7:3 into training and test sets. After sampling, hyperthyroidism patients received methimazole starting at 30 mg daily, and ophthalmopathy patients received high-dose intravenous methylprednisolone. To identify distinguishing TCR V-J signatures, a discovery cohort of 100 patients was used, comprising 43 with Graves' ophthalmopathy and some 60 with stable Graves' hyperthyroidism.

Stable Graves' hyperthyroidism was defined as no progression to ophthalmopathy during 18 months of follow-up. Hyperthyroidism patients were aged 18 to 65 years and newly diagnosed, with disease duration of less than 2 months. Any patient with an uncontrolled infection, another autoimmune disease, pregnancy or lactation was excluded. Diagnoses relied on clinical symptoms, serum thyroxine and TRAb, thyroid ultrasound and orbital computed tomography. Ficoll-Paque density gradient centrifugation was used to isolate PBMCs from about 10 ml of fresh peripheral blood. Total RNA was extracted with Trizol reagent, and quality was checked on an Agilent 2100 Bioanalyzer. This clonotype was seen ten or more times. No antigen is known for it. No much larger clonotype is one base removed from it; base qualities were not supplied. The TCR beta CDR3 regions were amplified from the RNA transcripts. The first round of RT-PCR for the TCR CDR3 was performed with the HTBI primer set and the Qiagen OneStep RT-PCR kit. The libraries were constructed in a second round of multiplex PCR and then size-selected and purified. Libraries were sequenced paired-end with 100 bp reads on an Illumina HiSeq2000. The authors processed their data as follows. Raw data were processed with SOAPnuke, discarding reads with adapters, uncalled bases, mean Phred below 15, or no exact constant-primer or identifier match. High-quality paired reads were merged using COPE v1.2.5, and each unique nucleotide sequence was defined as a clonotype. Clonotypes were aligned to IMGT TRBV, TRBD and TRBJ reference segments using MiTCR v1.1. The analysis was restricted to V-J combinations with a frequency above 0.0001, which together covered around 99% of the repertoires. A TCS score was defined as the ratio between F50 (clonal expansion) and ExV (chaos), using BLOSUM62-based TCRdist between CDR3 peptides within each V-J. Welch's t-statistics and random forest reduced fewer than 550 V-J features to 13, which were used in a naive Bayes classifier (R e1071). The public reads were reprocessed in TCRdb via fastp at Q25 and MiXCR, keeping in-frame beta chains. Identical CDR3 protein sequences are pooled into one entry, listed with their most common genes and DNA. It is TCRdb's table, rather than the study itself, that gives the V and J calls and clone size. The sample table holds some 180,000 distinct CDR3 sequences, of which about a sixth were seen once. The top ten constitute around 27% of the sample.

Reading from cysteine to phenylalanine, the CDR3 counts 14 amino acids. The DNA shown is the 42-base CDR3, in frame from base 1. At the junction V is shortened by 8 bases and J by 4 bases, with 14 bases in between. The germline V gene supplies CDR1 SNHLY and CDR2 FYNNEI. Overall study outcomes, separate from this receptor: A model built on a 13 V-J signature distinguished ophthalmopathy from stable hyperthyroidism, reaching 85% to 90% sensitivity and about 81% specificity in cross-validation and 80%/75% in testing. No statistical method was used to fix the sample size in advance, and group allocation was not hidden from the investigators. In validation, the model predicted progression to ophthalmopathy a median of around 6.5 months before onset, with about 70% sensitivity and roughly 73% specificity. Most expanded thyroid clonotypes (frequency above 0.001) were also found in blood, which suggests that blood repertoires may mirror thyroid immune responses.

The sequence was collected from a woman aged 50 to 65 with Graves' hyperthyroidism. Material: blood. The chain uses TRBV2 and TRBJ2-2, with an unclear D gene assignment. The DNA sequence follows: TGTGCCAGCTCTAGTAGCCTGGGCACCGGGGAGCTGTTTTTT. The translation is CASSSSLGTGELFF.